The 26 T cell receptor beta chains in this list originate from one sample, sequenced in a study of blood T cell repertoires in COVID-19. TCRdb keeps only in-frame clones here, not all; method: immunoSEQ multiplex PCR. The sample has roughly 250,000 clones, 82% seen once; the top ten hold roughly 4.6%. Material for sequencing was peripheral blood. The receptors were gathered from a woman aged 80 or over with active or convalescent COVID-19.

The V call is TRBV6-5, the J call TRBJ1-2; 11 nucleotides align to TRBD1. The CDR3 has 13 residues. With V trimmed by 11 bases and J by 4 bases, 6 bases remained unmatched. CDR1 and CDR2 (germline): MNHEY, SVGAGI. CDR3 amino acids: CAGGQGAFYGYTF. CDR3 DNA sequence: TGTGCCGGTGGACAGGGGGCCTTCTATGGCTACACCTTC.

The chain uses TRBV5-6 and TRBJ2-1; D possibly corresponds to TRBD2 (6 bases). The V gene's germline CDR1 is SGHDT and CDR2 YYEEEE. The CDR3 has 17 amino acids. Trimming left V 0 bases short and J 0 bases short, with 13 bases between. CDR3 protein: CASSLVGAGSSYNEQFF. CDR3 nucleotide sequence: TGTGCCAGCAGCTTGGTCGGGGCGGGGAGCTCCTACAATGAGCAGTTCTTC.

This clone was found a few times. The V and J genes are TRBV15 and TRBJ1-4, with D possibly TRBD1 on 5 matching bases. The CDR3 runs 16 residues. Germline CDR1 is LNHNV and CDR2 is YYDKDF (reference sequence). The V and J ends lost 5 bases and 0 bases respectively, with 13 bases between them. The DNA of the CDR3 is TGTGCCACCAGCGGGCAGACAGCTTCAACTAATGAAAAACTGTTTTTT. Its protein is CATSGQTASTNEKLFF. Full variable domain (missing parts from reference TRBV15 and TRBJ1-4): DAMVIQNPRYQVTQFGKPVTLSCSQTLNHNVMYWYQQKSSQAPKLLFHYYDKDFNNEADTPDNFQSRRPNTSFCFLDIRSPGLGDTAMYLCATSGQTASTNEKLFFGSGTQLSVL.

CDR3 sequence: CASSESRLYQETQYF. CDR3 nucleotides: TGTGCCAGCAGTGAATCCAGGTTGTACCAAGAGACCCAGTACTTC. The chain has TRBV25-1 and TRBJ2-5; D ambiguous. V was pared by 1 base and J by 0 bases, with 9 bases between. CDR1 and CDR2 from the germline V gene are MGHDK and SYGVNS. CDR3 length equals 15 residues.

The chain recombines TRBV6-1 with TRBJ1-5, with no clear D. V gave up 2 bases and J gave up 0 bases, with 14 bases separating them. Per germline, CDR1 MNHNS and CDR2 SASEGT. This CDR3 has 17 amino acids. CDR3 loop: CASSETPTQYSNQPQHF. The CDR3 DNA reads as TGTGCCAGCAGTGAAACTCCGACACAATATAGCAATCAGCCCCAGCATTTT.

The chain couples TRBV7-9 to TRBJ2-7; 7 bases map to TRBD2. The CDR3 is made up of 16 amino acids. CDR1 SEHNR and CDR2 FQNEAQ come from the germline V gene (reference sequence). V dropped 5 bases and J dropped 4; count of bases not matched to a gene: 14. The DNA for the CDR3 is TGTGCCAGCAGCCCCTTCATAAGGGAGGGCCGATACGAGCAGTACTTC. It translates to CASSPFIREGRYEQYF.

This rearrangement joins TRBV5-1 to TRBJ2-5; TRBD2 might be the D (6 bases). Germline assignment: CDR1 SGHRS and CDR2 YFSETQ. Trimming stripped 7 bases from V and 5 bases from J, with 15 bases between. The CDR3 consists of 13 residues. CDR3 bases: TGCGCCAGCTCTGCGGGGCAGTGGGAGACCCAGTACTTC. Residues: CASSAGQWETQYF.

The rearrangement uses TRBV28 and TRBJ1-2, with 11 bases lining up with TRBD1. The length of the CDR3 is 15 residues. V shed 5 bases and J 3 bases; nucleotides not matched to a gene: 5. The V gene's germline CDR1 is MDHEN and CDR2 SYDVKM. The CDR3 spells CASSTPGQGDYGYTF. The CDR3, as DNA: TGTGCCAGCAGTACTCCGGGACAGGGGGACTATGGCTACACCTTC.

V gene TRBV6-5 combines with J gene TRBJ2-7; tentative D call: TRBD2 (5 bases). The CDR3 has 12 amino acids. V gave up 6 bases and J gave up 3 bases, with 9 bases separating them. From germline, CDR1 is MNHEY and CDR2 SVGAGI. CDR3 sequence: CASRTGNYEQYF. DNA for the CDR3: TGTGCCAGCAGGACCGGGAACTACGAGCAGTACTTC.

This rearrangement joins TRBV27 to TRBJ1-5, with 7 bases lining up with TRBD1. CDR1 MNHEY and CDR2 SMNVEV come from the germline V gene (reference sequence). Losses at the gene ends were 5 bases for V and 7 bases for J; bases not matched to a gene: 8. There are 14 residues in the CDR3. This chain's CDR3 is CASSVTGQGQPQHF. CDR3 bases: TGTGCCAGCAGTGTGACAGGGCAAGGACAGCCCCAGCATTTT.

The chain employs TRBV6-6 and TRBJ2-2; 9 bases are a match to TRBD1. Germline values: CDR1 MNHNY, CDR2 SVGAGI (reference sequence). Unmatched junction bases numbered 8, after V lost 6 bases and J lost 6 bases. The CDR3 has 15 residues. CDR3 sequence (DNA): TGTGCCAGCAGACCTACAGGGGGCGCCGCCGGGGAGCTGTTTTTT. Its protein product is CASRPTGGAAGELFF.

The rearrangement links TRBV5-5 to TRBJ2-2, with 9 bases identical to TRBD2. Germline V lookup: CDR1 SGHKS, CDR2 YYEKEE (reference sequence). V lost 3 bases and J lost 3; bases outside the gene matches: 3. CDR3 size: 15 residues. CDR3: CASSWSGRHTGELFF. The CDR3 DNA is TGTGCCAGCAGCTGGAGCGGGAGGCACACCGGGGAGCTGTTTTTT.

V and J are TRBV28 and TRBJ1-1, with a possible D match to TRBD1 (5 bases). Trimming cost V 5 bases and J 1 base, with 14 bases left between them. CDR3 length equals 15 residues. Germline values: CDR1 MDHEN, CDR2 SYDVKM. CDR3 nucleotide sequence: TGTGCCAGCAGTGCGCCGTGGGGCAGGAACACTGAAGCTTTCTTT. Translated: CASSAPWGRNTEAFF.

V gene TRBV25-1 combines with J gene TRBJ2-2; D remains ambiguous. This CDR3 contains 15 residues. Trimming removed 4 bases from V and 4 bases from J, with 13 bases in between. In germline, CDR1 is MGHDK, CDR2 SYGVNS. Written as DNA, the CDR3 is TGTGCCAGCAGTGGTCGAGACACGGTCACCGGGGAGCTGTTTTTT. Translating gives CASSGRDTVTGELFF.

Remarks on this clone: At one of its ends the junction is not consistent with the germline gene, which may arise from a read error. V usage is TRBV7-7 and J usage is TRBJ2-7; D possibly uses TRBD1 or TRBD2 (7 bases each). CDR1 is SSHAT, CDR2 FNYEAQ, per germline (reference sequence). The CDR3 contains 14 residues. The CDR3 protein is CASSRGASGDEQYF. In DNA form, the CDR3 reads TGTGCTAGCAGCAGGGGGGCCAGCGGGGACGAGCAGTACTTC.

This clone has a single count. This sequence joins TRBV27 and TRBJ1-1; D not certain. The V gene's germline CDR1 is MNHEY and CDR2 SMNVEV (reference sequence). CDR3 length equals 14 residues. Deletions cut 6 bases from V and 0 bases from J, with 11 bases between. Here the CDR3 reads CASSTTELNTEAFF. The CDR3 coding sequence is TGTGCCAGCAGCACCACAGAGCTGAACACTGAAGCTTTCTTT.

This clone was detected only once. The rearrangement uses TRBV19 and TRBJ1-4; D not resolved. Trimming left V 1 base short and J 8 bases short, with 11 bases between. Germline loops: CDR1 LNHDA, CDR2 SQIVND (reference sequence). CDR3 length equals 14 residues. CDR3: CASSIARGGEKLFF. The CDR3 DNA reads TGTGCCAGTAGTATAGCACGGGGAGGGGAAAAACTGTTTTTT.

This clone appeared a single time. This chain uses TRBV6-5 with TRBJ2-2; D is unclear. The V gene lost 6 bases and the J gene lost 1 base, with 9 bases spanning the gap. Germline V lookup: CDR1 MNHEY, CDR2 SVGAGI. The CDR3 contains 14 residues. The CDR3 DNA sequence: TGTGCCAGCAGCTTAGAAGAGAACACCGGGGAGCTGTTTTTT. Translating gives CASSLEENTGELFF.

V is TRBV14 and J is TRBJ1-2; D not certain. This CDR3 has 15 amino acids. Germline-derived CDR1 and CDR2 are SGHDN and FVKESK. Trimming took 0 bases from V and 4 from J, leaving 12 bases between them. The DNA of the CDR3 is TGTGCCAGCAGCCAAGATGTTGGCCGGAGCTATGGCTACACCTTC. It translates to CASSQDVGRSYGYTF. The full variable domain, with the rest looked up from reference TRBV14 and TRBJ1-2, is EAGVTQFPSHSVIEKGQTVTLRCDPISGHDNLYWYRRVMGKEIKFLLHFVKESKQDESGMPNNRFLAERTGGTYSTLKVQPAELEDSGVYFCASSQDVGRSYGYTFGSGTRLTVV.

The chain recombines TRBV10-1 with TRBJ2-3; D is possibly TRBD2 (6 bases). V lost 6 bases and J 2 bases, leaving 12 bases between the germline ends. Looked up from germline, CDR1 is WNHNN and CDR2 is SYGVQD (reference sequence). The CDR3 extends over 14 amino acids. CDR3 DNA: TGCGCCAGCAGGAAGGGGACTTCCACAGATACGCAGTATTTT. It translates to CASRKGTSTDTQYF.

The DNA for the CDR3 is TGTGCCAGCGGAGGAGGTTCACTGGCAACTAATGAAAAACTGTTTTTT. Translating it yields CASGGGSLATNEKLFF. The chain is built from TRBV28 and TRBJ1-4; unclear D gene. This CDR3 is 16 amino acids long. The V and J ends lost 8 bases and 0 bases respectively, with 16 bases between them. Germline lookup yields CDR1 MDHEN and CDR2 SYDVKM.

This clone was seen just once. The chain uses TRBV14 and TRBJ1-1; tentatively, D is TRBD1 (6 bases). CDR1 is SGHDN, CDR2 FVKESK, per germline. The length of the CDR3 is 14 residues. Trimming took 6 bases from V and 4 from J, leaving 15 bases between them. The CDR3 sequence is CASSLYIQGTEAFF. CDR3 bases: TGTGCCAGCAGTCTCTATATACAGGGCACTGAAGCTTTCTTT.

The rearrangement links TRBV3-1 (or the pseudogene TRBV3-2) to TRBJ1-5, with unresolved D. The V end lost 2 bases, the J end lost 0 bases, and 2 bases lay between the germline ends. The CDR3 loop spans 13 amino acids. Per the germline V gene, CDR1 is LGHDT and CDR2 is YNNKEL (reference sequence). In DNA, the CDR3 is TGTGCCAGCAGCCAATATAGCAATCAGCCCCAGCATTTT. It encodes CASSQYSNQPQHF.

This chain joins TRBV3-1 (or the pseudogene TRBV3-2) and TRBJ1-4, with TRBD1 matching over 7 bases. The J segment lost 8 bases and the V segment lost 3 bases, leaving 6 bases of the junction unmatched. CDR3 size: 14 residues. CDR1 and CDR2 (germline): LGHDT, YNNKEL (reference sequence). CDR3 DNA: TGTGCCAGCAGCCATCTGGGGGGACAGGAAAAACTGTTTTTT. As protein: CASSHLGGQEKLFF.

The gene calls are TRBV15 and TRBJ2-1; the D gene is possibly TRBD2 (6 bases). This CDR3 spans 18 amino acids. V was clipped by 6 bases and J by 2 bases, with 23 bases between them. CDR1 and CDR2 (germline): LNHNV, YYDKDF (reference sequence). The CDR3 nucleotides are TGTGCCACCAGAGAGGGGAGGAGGGGCAGTCTGACCTACAATGAGCAGTTCTTC. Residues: CATREGRRGSLTYNEQFF. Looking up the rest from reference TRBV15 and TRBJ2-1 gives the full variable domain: DAMVIQNPRYQVTQFGKPVTLSCSQTLNHNVMYWYQQKSSQAPKLLFHYYDKDFNNEADTPDNFQSRRPNTSFCFLDIRSPGLGDTAMYLCATREGRRGSLTYNEQFFGPGTRLTVL.

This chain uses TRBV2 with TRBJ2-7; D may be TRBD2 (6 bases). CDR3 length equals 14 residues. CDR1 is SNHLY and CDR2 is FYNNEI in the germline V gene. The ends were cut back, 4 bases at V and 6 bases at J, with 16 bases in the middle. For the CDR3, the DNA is TGTGCCAGCAGTGGGGACTCCCCCCTCGCCGAGCAGTACTTC. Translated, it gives CASSGDSPLAEQYF. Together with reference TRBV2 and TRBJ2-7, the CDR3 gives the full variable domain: EPEVTQTPSHQVTQMGQEVILRCVPISNHLYFYWYRQILGQKVEFLVSFYNNEISEKSEIFDDQFSVERPDGSNFTLKIRSTKLEDSAMYFCASSGDSPLAEQYFGPGTRLTVT.